This TCR beta chain came from a study of CD8 T cells in Susac syndrome. RNA was extracted with the RNeasy kit, and a quantity of roughly 0.45 to 1 ug was reverse transcribed using random hexamers. A single record per CDR3 protein comes from TCRdb applying MiXCR to the immunoSEQ multiplex PCR reads. Of 45,000 to 60,000 distinct CDR3 sequences detected, 93% appear once; the ten largest clones hold less than 0.55%. Per the germline V gene, CDR1 is MNHEY and CDR2 is SVGAGI. This CDR3 spans 15 amino acids. Trimming took 1 base from V and 6 from J, leaving 15 bases between them. The chain uses TRBV6-5 and TRBJ1-2, with a tentative D call TRBD1 (5 bases). The sample taken for sequencing was CD8+ T cells from PBMCs. This receptor was taken from a human donor with multiple sclerosis. As DNA, the CDR3 is TGTGCCAGCAGTTACTTGCACCAGAGGGGAGATGGCTACACCTTC. Translated: CASSYLHQRGDGYTF.